The rows below give T cell receptor beta chains drawn from one sample of a study of blood T cell repertoires in COVID-19. Only in-frame clones appear in the TCRdb table, and some are missing; sequencing was by immunoSEQ multiplex PCR. The sample holds some 150,000 clones, approximately 83% seen once. The source material was peripheral blood. The receptors come from a woman aged 60-75 years with COVID-19, enrolled during active disease. The CDR3 runs from the conserved cysteine through the conserved F or W. Each record gives: J gene, V gene, D gene, clone size, CDR3 protein, CDR3 DNA. D genes are given only for firm matches. The size field is filled for only some rows; it gives once, few, many or a size class.

j_call: TRBJ2-3; v_call: TRBV9; d_call: NA; clone_size: NA; cdr3_aa: CASSVGTDFSTDTQYF; cdr3_nt: TGTGCCAGCAGCGTAGGGACAGACTTTAGCACAGATACGCAGTATTTT
j_call: TRBJ2-2; v_call: TRBV6-1; d_call: NA; clone_size: many; cdr3_aa: CASSETRSLFF; cdr3_nt: TGTGCCAGCAGTGAAACCCGGTCCCTGTTTTTT
j_call: TRBJ1-1; v_call: TRBV1; d_call: NA; clone_size: NA; cdr3_aa: CTSTGQGMNTEAFF; cdr3_nt: TGCACCAGCACAGGGCAGGGGATGAACACTGAAGCTTTCTTT
j_call: TRBJ1-2; v_call: TRBV2; d_call: NA; clone_size: NA; cdr3_aa: CASSSRGSGYTF; cdr3_nt: TGTGCCAGCAGCAGCCGGGGGTCTGGCTACACCTTC
j_call: TRBJ1-4; v_call: TRBV6-1; d_call: TRBD1; clone_size: few; cdr3_aa: CASSDPGQGGRELFF; cdr3_nt: TGTGCCAGCAGTGATCCGGGACAGGGAGGTCGAGAACTGTTTTTT
j_call: TRBJ2-1; v_call: TRBV24-1; d_call: NA; clone_size: NA; cdr3_aa: CATSAEGGGLNEQFF; cdr3_nt: TGTGCCACCAGTGCCGAGGGGGGGGGCCTCAATGAGCAGTTCTTC
j_call: TRBJ2-5; v_call: TRBV4-2; d_call: TRBD1; clone_size: NA; cdr3_aa: CASSQDPDRWETQYF; cdr3_nt: TGTGCCAGCAGCCAAGATCCGGACAGGTGGGAGACCCAGTACTTC
j_call: TRBJ2-2; v_call: TRBV5-6; d_call: NA; clone_size: once; cdr3_aa: CPRRPGGRGRTGELFF; cdr3_nt: TGCCCCCGCCGCCCGGGGGGTCGGGGGCGAACCGGGGAGCTGTTTTTT
j_call: TRBJ1-5; v_call: TRBV2; d_call: TRBD1; clone_size: once; cdr3_aa: CASSGRTGGFGQPQHF; cdr3_nt: TGTGCCAGCAGTGGTCGGACAGGGGGTTTCGGTCAGCCCCAGCATTTT
j_call: TRBJ1-5; v_call: TRBV18; d_call: NA; clone_size: NA; cdr3_aa: CASSWEFGQPQHF; cdr3_nt: TGTGCCAGCTCGTGGGAGTTCGGGCAGCCCCAGCATTTT
j_call: TRBJ1-4; v_call: TRBV5-5; d_call: NA; clone_size: NA; cdr3_aa: CASSLVNEKLFF; cdr3_nt: TGTGCCAGCAGCTTGGTAAATGAAAAACTGTTTTTT
j_call: TRBJ1-3; v_call: TRBV12-3/TRBV12-4; d_call: NA; clone_size: NA; cdr3_aa: CASSLRNTIYF; cdr3_nt: TGTGCCAGCAGTTTACGGAACACCATATATTTT
j_call: TRBJ2-1; v_call: TRBV5-5; d_call: TRBD1; clone_size: NA; cdr3_aa: CASSSRTGNNEQFF; cdr3_nt: TGTGCCAGCAGCTCGAGGACAGGGAACAATGAGCAGTTCTTC
j_call: TRBJ2-3; v_call: TRBV19; d_call: TRBD2; clone_size: NA; cdr3_aa: CASSIGRASGTDTQYF; cdr3_nt: TGTGCCAGTAGTATAGGAAGGGCTAGCGGGACAGATACGCAGTATTTT
j_call: TRBJ1-1; v_call: TRBV15; d_call: NA; clone_size: NA; cdr3_aa: CATSIRENTEAFF; cdr3_nt: TGTGCCACCAGCATCCGGGAGAACACTGAAGCTTTCTTT
j_call: TRBJ1-5; v_call: TRBV5-8; d_call: TRBD1; clone_size: NA; cdr3_aa: CASSRRGTGYSNQPQHF; cdr3_nt: TGTGCCAGCAGCCGCAGAGGGACAGGCTATAGCAATCAGCCCCAGCATTTT
j_call: TRBJ1-2; v_call: TRBV30; d_call: NA; clone_size: NA; cdr3_aa: CACSDSYGYTF; cdr3_nt: TGTGCCTGCTCTGACAGCTATGGCTACACCTTC
j_call: TRBJ1-6; v_call: TRBV28; d_call: TRBD1; clone_size: few; cdr3_aa: CASSLPGQGPNSPLHF; cdr3_nt: TGTGCCAGCAGTCTACCCGGACAGGGCCCCAATTCACCCCTCCACTTT
j_call: TRBJ1-4; v_call: TRBV5-8; d_call: NA; clone_size: once; cdr3_aa: CASTSIGAANEKLFF; cdr3_nt: TGTGCCAGCACCTCAATCGGCGCGGCTAATGAAAAACTGTTTTTT
j_call: TRBJ1-5; v_call: TRBV3-1/TRBV3-2; d_call: TRBD1; clone_size: NA; cdr3_aa: CASSQTGDQPQHF; cdr3_nt: TGTGCCAGCAGCCAAACAGGGGATCAGCCCCAGCATTTT
j_call: TRBJ1-5; v_call: TRBV5-1; d_call: TRBD1; clone_size: NA; cdr3_aa: CASSPRGDRDQPQHF; cdr3_nt: TGCGCCAGCAGCCCAAGGGGGGACAGGGATCAGCCCCAGCATTTT
j_call: TRBJ1-6; v_call: TRBV6-1; d_call: NA; clone_size: NA; cdr3_aa: CASSDLDSHNSPLHF; cdr3_nt: TGTGCCAGCAGTGATCTGGACAGCCACAATTCACCCCTCCACTTT
j_call: TRBJ1-5; v_call: TRBV5-4; d_call: TRBD1; clone_size: once; cdr3_aa: CASSSDRAGQPQHF; cdr3_nt: TGTGCCAGCAGCTCTGACAGGGCTGGACAGCCCCAGCATTTT
j_call: TRBJ1-5; v_call: TRBV25-1; d_call: NA; clone_size: NA; cdr3_aa: CASSSRTDHSNQPQHF; cdr3_nt: TGTGCCAGCAGTAGCCGGACAGATCATAGCAATCAGCCCCAGCATTTT
j_call: TRBJ1-1; v_call: TRBV6-5; d_call: NA; clone_size: few; cdr3_aa: CASSLQGPTEAFF; cdr3_nt: TGTGCCAGCAGCTTACAGGGTCCCACTGAAGCTTTCTTT
j_call: TRBJ1-6; v_call: TRBV27; d_call: NA; clone_size: NA; cdr3_aa: CASSFGRDTPLHF; cdr3_nt: TGTGCCAGCAGTTTCGGCAGGGATACACCCCTCCACTTT
j_call: TRBJ2-1; v_call: TRBV7-2; d_call: TRBD1; clone_size: NA; cdr3_aa: CASSLKGAFTDEQFF; cdr3_nt: TGTGCCAGCAGCTTAAAGGGGGCTTTTACGGATGAGCAGTTCTTC
j_call: TRBJ1-5; v_call: TRBV19; d_call: TRBD1; clone_size: NA; cdr3_aa: CASIESQGAIEPQHF; cdr3_nt: TGTGCCAGTATAGAGTCACAGGGGGCGATTGAGCCCCAGCATTTT
j_call: TRBJ1-1; v_call: TRBV13; d_call: NA; clone_size: NA; cdr3_aa: CASSRTYNTEAFF; cdr3_nt: TGTGCCAGCAGCCGAACATACAACACTGAAGCTTTCTTT